This TCR beta chain was sequenced in a study of blood T cell repertoires in COVID-19. At the level of the study: Samples taken during acute and convalescent COVID-19 were collected in the United States, Italy and Spain. Nucleic acid was either cDNA or gDNA, and it came from T cells, B-cell-depleted T cells, or PBMCs.

Per the original methods: Counts of nucleated cells, estimated from reference gene primer amplification, were obtained. Data came from immunoSEQ multiplex PCR; TCRdb stores just in-frame clones and leaves some out. That table supplies the V and J calls and clone size; D and trimming were determined from the DNA. The profile shows some 74,000 clones, around 83% of them singletons. V was shortened by 6 bases and J by 0 bases, with 18 bases between the two germline ends. The CDR3 runs 16 residues. Germline V gives CDR1 SNHLY, CDR2 FYNNEI. Sequencing was carried out using peripheral blood. J is TRBJ2-7 and V is TRBV2; maybe TRBD1 (5 bases). This clonotype was sampled from a man older than 75 with acute or convalescent COVID-19. Here the CDR3 reads CASRGISYRSSYEQYF. CDR3 bases: TGTGCCAGCAGGGGAATTAGCTACAGGAGCTCCTACGAGCAGTACTTC.